The 27 T cell receptor beta chains reported below all come from one sample, sequenced in a study of glioma-infiltrating T cells after dendritic cell vaccination. Method: immunoSEQ multiplex PCR; TCRdb's copy keeps in-frame clones and lacks some. This sample has about 92,000 clones; over 75% occur once, and the top ten carry approximately 14%. Here the sequenced sample was blood, taken before dendritic cell vaccination. The receptors were gathered from a human donor with glioblastoma.

CDR3 nucleotide sequence: TGTGCCAGCAGCTTGCTAGCGGGAGCTGCAGATACGCAGTATTTT. Its translation is CASSLLAGAADTQYF. The chain recombines TRBV7-3 with TRBJ2-3, with TRBD2 matching over 10 bases. The CDR3 is 15 amino acids. Looked up from germline, CDR1 is SGHTA and CDR2 is FQGTGA. With 3 bases clipped from V and 4 bases from J, the junction kept 4 bases outside the gene matches. Full variable domain (outside the CDR3, taken from reference TRBV7-3 and TRBJ2-3): GAGVSQTPSNKVTEKGKYVELRCDPISGHTALYWYRQSLGQGPEFLIYFQGTGAADDSGLPNDRFFAVRPEGSVSTLKIQRTERGDSAVYLCASSLLAGAADTQYFGPGTRLTVL.

This rearrangement joins TRBV10-3 to TRBJ2-7, with 7 bases matching TRBD1. The CDR3 loop spans 14 amino acids. V dropped 3 bases and J dropped 5; count of bases not matched to a gene: 7. Germline V CDR1 and CDR2: ENHRY, SYGVKD. CDR3 nucleotides: TGTGCCATCAGTGAAAGACAGGGCAACGACGAGCAGTACTTC. This sequence encodes CAISERQGNDEQYF.

Only a few counts were recorded for this clone. The rearrangement uses TRBV7-9 and TRBJ1-2; 8 bases align to TRBD1. Germline CDR1 and CDR2: SEHNR and FQNEAQ (reference sequence). Germline trimming cut 0 bases from V and 4 bases from J; bases unmatched to any gene: 10. The CDR3 spans 17 residues. In nucleotides, the CDR3 is TGTGCCAGCAGCTTAGCGGGGTCGTCGGGACAGGTCTATGGCTACACCTTC. It yields the protein CASSLAGSSGQVYGYTF. The variable domain in full, with the rest retrieved from reference TRBV7-9 and TRBJ1-2, is DTGVSQNPRHKITKRGQNVTFRCDPISEHNRLYWYRQTLGQGPEFLTYFQNEAQLEKSRLLSDRFSAERPKGSFSTLEIQRTEQGDSAMYLCASSLAGSSGQVYGYTFGSGTRLTVV.

The V and J genes are TRBV7-2 and TRBJ2-5, with D perhaps TRBD1 (6 bases). The CDR3 length is 12 residues. The V end was cut by 2 bases, the J end by 5 bases, with 6 bases between. The germline V gene encodes CDR1 SGHTA and CDR2 FQGNSA. CDR3 in amino acids: CASSLRGETQYF. The CDR3 DNA sequence: TGTGCCAGCAGCTTAAGGGGGGAGACCCAGTACTTC.

This clone was seen a handful of times. The V gene is TRBV5-4, the J gene TRBJ2-1; D gene ambiguous. The CDR3 runs to 14 residues. Between the trimmed V and J ends, which lost 6 bases and 6 bases, there was a span of 16 bases. Per the germline V gene, CDR1 is SGHNT and CDR2 is YYREEE (reference sequence). As DNA, the CDR3 is TGTGCCAGCACCCGGAAGGCTCTAGTCAATGAGCAGTTCTTC. Translating gives CASTRKALVNEQFF. Combining the CDR3 with reference TRBV5-4 and TRBJ2-1 gives the whole variable domain ETGVTQSPTHLIKTRGQQVTLRCSSQSGHNTVSWYQQALGQGPQFIFQYYREEENGRGNFPPRFSGLQFPNYSSELNVNALELDDSALYLCASTRKALVNEQFFGPGTRLTVL.

This rearrangement joins TRBV9 to TRBJ2-7; D possibly corresponds to TRBD1 (6 bases). V lost 2 bases, J lost 3 bases, and 15 bases lay in between. Looked up from germline, CDR1 is SGDLS and CDR2 is YYNGEE. This CDR3 has 15 amino acids. CDR3 nucleotides: TGTGCCAGCAGCGTTAATATGGGGGCGAACTACGAGCAGTACTTC. Its translation is CASSVNMGANYEQYF.

This clone has a handful of counts. The chain employs TRBV2 and TRBJ2-7; D gene unclear. Per germline, CDR1 SNHLY and CDR2 FYNNEI. CDR3 length equals 11 residues. With 7 bases removed from V and 3 bases from J, the gap between germline ends came to 7 bases. The chain's CDR3 is CASKRSYEQYF. The DNA for the CDR3 is TGTGCCAGCAAACGGAGCTACGAGCAGTACTTC.

This clone was counted a single time. This rearrangement joins TRBV10-3 to TRBJ2-5, with 8 bases fitting TRBD2. The V gene's germline CDR1 is ENHRY and CDR2 SYGVKD. V was clipped by 2 bases and J by 5 bases; unmatched bases: 10. The CDR3 totals 16 residues. The CDR3 coding sequence is TGTGCCATCAGTGAGCCCCGAGCGGGGGCCGAGGAGACCCAGTACTTC. It specifies CAISEPRAGAEETQYF.

This clone was detected once. The genes are TRBV6-5 and TRBJ2-1, with 8 bases fitting TRBD1. Germline lookup yields CDR1 MNHEY and CDR2 SVGAGI. The CDR3 runs to 11 residues. V was clipped by 4 bases and J by 13 bases; unmatched bases: 3. In nucleotides, the CDR3 is TGTGCCAGCAGTTCAGGACAGGGCCAGTTCTTC. Translation: CASSSGQGQFF.

The chain uses TRBV4-1 and TRBJ2-1; TRBD2 matches at 11 bases. The V segment lost 5 bases and the J segment 3 bases; nucleotides outside the gene matches: 3. The CDR3 loop spans 15 amino acids. CDR1 and CDR2 (germline): MGHRA, YSYEKL. CDR3 DNA: TGCGCCAGCAGCTACGGGACTAGCGGCTACAATGAGCAGTTCTTC. This codes for CASSYGTSGYNEQFF.

The chain recombines TRBV7-3 with TRBJ2-1; 8 nucleotides agree with TRBD2. Germline CDR1 and CDR2: SGHTA and FQGTGA. V shed 5 bases, J shed 1 base, and the junction held 7 bases outside the gene matches. The CDR3 sequence is 16 residues long. CDR3 region: CASSLGAGGSYNEQFF. The CDR3 DNA is TGTGCCAGCAGCCTAGGGGCGGGGGGATCCTACAATGAGCAGTTCTTC.

V usage is TRBV6-1 and J usage is TRBJ2-1, with no clear D. Deletions cut 2 bases from V and 9 bases from J, with 14 bases between. The germline gives CDR1 MNHNS, CDR2 SASEGT. The CDR3 totals 14 residues. The CDR3: CASSESLLVGEQFF. DNA of the CDR3: TGTGCCAGCAGTGAAAGCTTGCTAGTCGGTGAGCAGTTCTTC.

This chain links TRBV27 with TRBJ2-3; 10 bases are a match to TRBD2. Losses at the gene ends were 5 bases for V and 2 bases for J; bases not matched to a gene: 7. Germline lookup yields CDR1 MNHEY and CDR2 SMNVEV (reference sequence). The CDR3 totals 16 residues. This CDR3 is CASSTLAGVLTDTQYF. For the CDR3, the DNA is TGTGCCAGCAGTACGCTAGCGGGAGTTCTCACAGATACGCAGTATTTT.

The V and J genes are TRBV7-2 and TRBJ2-3, with D perhaps TRBD2 (7 bases). Germline-derived CDR1 and CDR2 are SGHTA and FQGNSA. The CDR3 runs to 16 residues. Trimming left V 1 base short and J 1 base short, with 12 bases between. This chain's CDR3 is CASSLVGGRGTDTQYF. The DNA of the CDR3 is TGTGCCAGCAGCTTAGTGGGGGGGCGCGGCACAGATACGCAGTATTTT.

V is TRBV5-6 and J is TRBJ2-5, with D possibly being TRBD2 (6 bases). Germline assignment: CDR1 SGHDT and CDR2 YYEEEE. The CDR3 consists of 14 residues. V was trimmed by 4 bases and J by 0 bases, leaving 10 bases between them. CDR3: CASSRREYQETQYF. CDR3 nucleotides: TGTGCCAGCAGCCGACGGGAGTACCAAGAGACCCAGTACTTC. The full variable domain, with the rest looked up from reference TRBV5-6 and TRBJ2-5, is DAGVTQSPTHLIKTRGQQVTLRCSPKSGHDTVSWYQQALGQGPQFIFQYYEEEERQRGNFPDRFSGHQFPNYSSELNVNALLLGDSALYLCASSRREYQETQYFGPGTRLLVL.

This chain links TRBV5-1 with TRBJ2-7; 9 bases are a match to TRBD1. The CDR3 spans 15 residues. Losses at the gene ends were 1 base for V and 4 bases for J; bases not matched to a gene: 6. Germline V gene data show CDR1 as SGHRS and CDR2 as YFSETQ. The CDR3 DNA sequence: TGCGCCAGCAGCTTGTCCGGGACAGGGTCGTACGAGCAGTACTTC. The encoded protein is CASSLSGTGSYEQYF.

This clone was seen a single time. The J gene is TRBJ2-7, the V gene TRBV6-5, with 7 positions matching TRBD1. Germline V CDR1 and CDR2: MNHEY, SVGAGI. The CDR3 totals 11 residues. Trimming took 10 bases from V and 3 from J; bases not matched to a gene: 3. Written as DNA, the CDR3 is TGTGCCACACGACAGGGCTACGAGCAGTACTTC. It is translated as CATRQGYEQYF.

This chain uses TRBV18 with TRBJ2-7, with 8 bases aligning to TRBD1. J lost 4 bases, V lost 0 bases, and 5 bases had no gene match. Germline V lookup: CDR1 KGHSH, CDR2 LQKENI. This CDR3 has 15 amino acids. This CDR3 reads CASSPPAGGVYEQYF. The CDR3, as DNA: TGTGCCAGCTCACCACCGGCAGGGGGCGTGTACGAGCAGTACTTC.

This clone came up a few times. The chain employs TRBV4-1 and TRBJ1-2, with TRBD1 as a possible D gene (6 bases). Germline V gene lookup returns CDR1 MGHRA and CDR2 YSYEKL. The CDR3 totals 14 residues. V was clipped by 1 base and J by 4 bases, with 10 bases between them. CDR3 residues: CASSQGRDIYGYTF. The CDR3 bases are TGCGCCAGCAGCCAAGGACGGGACATCTATGGCTACACCTTC.

The chain is built from TRBV5-4 and TRBJ2-7, with 8 bases identical to TRBD1. This CDR3 is built from 14 residues. Germline CDR1 and CDR2: SGHNT and YYREEE (reference sequence). The junction had 3 bases not matched to a gene; V was cut back by 4 bases and J by 0 bases. As DNA, the CDR3 is TGTGCCAGCAGCCGACAGGGGAGCTCCTACGAGCAGTACTTC. Translated: CASSRQGSSYEQYF.

The V call is TRBV7-6, the J call TRBJ2-1, with TRBD1 identical over 8 bases. J was trimmed by 4 bases and V by 1 base; bases with no gene match: 3. Per the germline V gene, CDR1 is SGHVS and CDR2 is FNYEAQ. The CDR3 length is 15 residues. The CDR3 here is CASSLVQGAYNEQFF. The CDR3 DNA follows: TGTGCCAGCAGCTTAGTTCAGGGGGCGTACAATGAGCAGTTCTTC.

J is TRBJ2-1 and V is TRBV28; TRBD2 agrees at 8 bases. The CDR3 length is 16 residues. The germline V gene has CDR1 MDHEN and CDR2 SYDVKM. After removal of 2 bases from V and 5 bases from J, the junction contained 8 bases not matched to a gene. The CDR3 region has the DNA TGTGCCAGCAGTTTACACCCAGCGGGAGCGAACAATGAGCAGTTCTTC. It yields the protein CASSLHPAGANNEQFF. The full variable domain, its missing parts supplied by reference TRBV28 and TRBJ2-1, is DVKVTQSSRYLVKRTGEKVFLECVQDMDHENMFWYRQDPGLGLRLIYFSYDVKMKEKGDIPEGYSVSREKKERFSLILESASTNQTSMYLCASSLHPAGANNEQFFGPGTRLTVL.

This rearrangement joins TRBV7-2 to TRBJ2-7; 8 bases are a match to TRBD1. CDR3 size: 14 residues. V gave up 1 base and J gave up 8 bases; unmatched junction bases: 7. Germline lookup yields CDR1 SGHTA and CDR2 FQGNSA. CDR3 coding DNA: TGTGCCAGCAGCTTAGACAGGACAGGGCCGCAGCAGTACTTC. This encodes CASSLDRTGPQQYF.

This clone was picked up a small number of times. The J gene is TRBJ1-4, the V gene TRBV21-1; TRBD1 is the table's D call, not checked against the DNA. TRBV21-1 is an annotated pseudogene. The CDR3 extends over 13 amino acids. CDR3 sequence (DNA): TGTGCCAGCAGCCGACAGGGTGATGAAAAACTGTTTTTT. Translated, it gives CASSRQGDEKLFF.

V is TRBV30 and J is TRBJ2-1; 9 nucleotides line up with TRBD2. V dropped 1 base and J dropped 2; count of bases not matched to a gene: 0. From germline, CDR1 is GTSNPN and CDR2 SVGIG (reference sequence). The CDR3 contains 14 residues. CDR3 sequence (DNA): TGTGCCTGGAGTGGCGGGGGGGCCTACAATGAGCAGTTCTTC. It codes for CAWSGGGAYNEQFF.

This chain uses TRBV7-2 with TRBJ2-1; 7 bases line up with TRBD2. Germline assignment: CDR1 SGHTA and CDR2 FQGNSA. This CDR3 is built from 16 residues. Unmatched junction bases numbered 3, after V lost 1 base and J lost 0 bases. CDR3 amino acids: CASSLGASGSYNEQFF. DNA for the CDR3: TGTGCCAGCAGCTTAGGGGCTAGCGGCTCCTACAATGAGCAGTTCTTC.

The CDR3 bases are TGTGCCACCAGCAGAGGAAAGGGACAGGGAAACTACGAGCAGTACTTC. This gives the protein CATSRGKGQGNYEQYF. The J gene is TRBJ2-7, the V gene TRBV15; 9 bases agree with TRBD1. The V and J ends lost 1 base and 3 bases, in that order; junction bases with no gene match: 7. Germline V gene data show CDR1 as LNHNV and CDR2 as YYDKDF (reference sequence). CDR3 length: 16 amino acids.